The rows below give T cell receptor beta chains drawn from one sample of a study of preoperative IRX-2 immunotherapy in early breast cancer. Libraries were prepared by immunoSEQ multiplex PCR; TCRdb keeps only in-frame clonotypes and omits some of them. The sample yields about 3,000 clones, roughly 78% seen once. The material sequenced was tumor tissue, taken after IRX-2 immunotherapy. The receptors were gathered from a human donor with breast cancer. Both conserved end residues are trimmed from each CDR3. The order of the fields is CDR3 length, V gene, J gene, CDR3 protein.

cdr3_length: 14; v_call: TRBV10-2; j_call: TRBJ2-7; cdr3_aa: ASSASSGGTAYEQY
cdr3_length: 11; v_call: TRBV6-1; j_call: TRBJ1-5; cdr3_aa: ASSEDRNQPQH
cdr3_length: 12; v_call: TRBV28; j_call: TRBJ1-1; cdr3_aa: ASSLILGSTEAF
cdr3_length: 13; v_call: TRBV11-3; j_call: TRBJ1-1; cdr3_aa: ASSLGWQANTEAF
cdr3_length: 11; v_call: TRBV14; j_call: TRBJ1-2; cdr3_aa: ASSHTGNYGYT
cdr3_length: 12; v_call: TRBV29-1; j_call: TRBJ1-1; cdr3_aa: SVAMGQTTPVAF
cdr3_length: 11; v_call: TRBV28; j_call: TRBJ1-1; cdr3_aa: ASSRSRITEAF
cdr3_length: 14; v_call: TRBV25-1; j_call: TRBJ1-2; cdr3_aa: ASSDSWDRRQDGYT
cdr3_length: 13; v_call: TRBV18; j_call: TRBJ2-1; cdr3_aa: ASSSRDSSYNEQF
cdr3_length: 11; v_call: TRBV6-8; j_call: TRBJ2-1; cdr3_aa: ASNRGVSNEQF
cdr3_length: 17; v_call: TRBV23-1; j_call: TRBJ2-2; cdr3_aa: ASSNGPAGITWNTGELF
cdr3_length: 13; v_call: TRBV29-1; j_call: TRBJ2-7; cdr3_aa: SVEGSGPRQGEQY
cdr3_length: 12; v_call: TRBV12-5; j_call: TRBJ2-3; cdr3_aa: ASGRDSTTDTQY
cdr3_length: 13; v_call: TRBV28; j_call: TRBJ2-2; cdr3_aa: AIQRAGGTTGELF
cdr3_length: 13; v_call: TRBV11-3; j_call: TRBJ1-1; cdr3_aa: ASSLDPGGITEAF
cdr3_length: 13; v_call: TRBV11-3; j_call: TRBJ1-6; cdr3_aa: ASSSRQGGNSPLH
cdr3_length: 11; v_call: TRBV7-4; j_call: TRBJ1-1; cdr3_aa: ASSVAMNTEAF
cdr3_length: 11; v_call: TRBV12-5; j_call: TRBJ1-1; cdr3_aa: ANTRESGTEAF
cdr3_length: 11; v_call: TRBV19; j_call: TRBJ1-1; cdr3_aa: ASSLQGNTEAF
cdr3_length: 13; v_call: TRBV23-1; j_call: TRBJ2-1; cdr3_aa: ASTYAGSSYNEQF
cdr3_length: 12; v_call: TRBV19; j_call: TRBJ2-7; cdr3_aa: ASSPDPGTLEQY
cdr3_length: 13; v_call: TRBV6-8; j_call: TRBJ2-2; cdr3_aa: ASRPGQGRTGELF
cdr3_length: 10; v_call: TRBV6-8; j_call: TRBJ1-2; cdr3_aa: ASSVQDYGYT
cdr3_length: 16; v_call: TRBV19; j_call: TRBJ2-1; cdr3_aa: ASSKSKVVGTGGGEQF
cdr3_length: 13; v_call: TRBV19; j_call: TRBJ2-2; cdr3_aa: ASRSPAGNTGELF
cdr3_length: 11; v_call: TRBV14; j_call: TRBJ2-2; cdr3_aa: ASSQAHTGELF
cdr3_length: 15; v_call: TRBV6-7; j_call: TRBJ1-4; cdr3_aa: ASSEALSGRTNEKLF
cdr3_length: 16; v_call: TRBV7-5; j_call: TRBJ2-3; cdr3_aa: ASSAGTGGFGFADTQY
cdr3_length: 14; v_call: TRBV6-8; j_call: TRBJ1-4; cdr3_aa: ASRRDTFATNEKLF
cdr3_length: 12; v_call: TRBV19; j_call: TRBJ2-2; cdr3_aa: ASSDRILAGELF
cdr3_length: 13; v_call: TRBV6-1; j_call: TRBJ2-6; cdr3_aa: ASSEDDSGANVLT
cdr3_length: 13; v_call: TRBV6-8; j_call: TRBJ2-5; cdr3_aa: AVALNAQNEETQY
cdr3_length: 12; v_call: TRBV6-8; j_call: TRBJ2-7; cdr3_aa: ASSHLGSEDEQY
cdr3_length: 11; v_call: TRBV7-1; j_call: TRBJ2-2; cdr3_aa: ASSLGATGELF
cdr3_length: 15; v_call: TRBV11-3; j_call: TRBJ2-5; cdr3_aa: ASSLKPSGGLWETQY
cdr3_length: 11; v_call: TRBV23-1; j_call: TRBJ1-1; cdr3_aa: ASSLYERTEAF
cdr3_length: 12; v_call: TRBV28; j_call: TRBJ1-3; cdr3_aa: ASNQGVYGNTIY
cdr3_length: 11; v_call: TRBV19; j_call: TRBJ1-1; cdr3_aa: ASSMLRDTEAF
cdr3_length: 13; v_call: TRBV29-1; j_call: TRBJ2-7; cdr3_aa: SVETGQDTSYEQY